Following are 28 T cell receptor beta chains from one sample sequenced in a study of blood T cell repertoires in COVID-19. TCRdb's table, derived via immunoSEQ multiplex PCR, lists solely in-frame clones and lacks some. The data show about 190,000 clones, with 65% to 85% seen just once and 2.5% to 3.5% held by the top ten. Specimen: PBMCs or T cells enriched from blood (not recorded which). The receptor set was obtained from a woman between 25 and 40 years old who had recovered from COVID-19.

This clone appeared a single time. CDR3 nucleotides: TGTGCCAGCAGCCCCGCGGGGATCCCGACGGTCGAGCAGTACTTC. Translating it yields CASSPAGIPTVEQYF. V gene TRBV3-1 (or the pseudogene TRBV3-2) combines with J gene TRBJ2-7; the D gene is possibly TRBD2 (6 bases). The germline gives CDR1 LGHDT, CDR2 YNNKEL (reference sequence). CDR3 size: 15 residues. Trimming removed 4 bases from V and 6 bases from J, with 19 bases in between.

The chain couples TRBV15 to TRBJ2-6; no firm D call. The germline V and J ends were trimmed by 4 bases and 0 bases, with 10 bases remaining between them. CDR1 and CDR2 from the germline V gene are LNHNV and YYDKDF (reference sequence). The CDR3 extends over 16 amino acids. The CDR3 loop reads CATSTVVLSGANVLTF. CDR3 DNA sequence: TGTGCCACCAGCACAGTCGTCCTCTCTGGGGCCAACGTCCTGACTTTC.

In its sample, this clone was seen a few times. The DNA for the CDR3 is TGTGCCAGCAGAGGGACAGGTCCCCCTCGGGAGCAGTACTTC. Translated, it gives CASRGTGPPREQYF. This chain joins TRBV28 and TRBJ2-7, with 8 nucleotides matching TRBD1. The CDR3 runs 14 residues. J gave up 7 bases and V 6 bases, and 11 bases lay outside the gene matches. Germline V gene data show CDR1 as MDHEN and CDR2 as SYDVKM.

The chain uses TRBV10-2 and TRBJ1-6, with TRBD1 matching 7 bases. The germline CDR1 and CDR2 sequences are WSHSY and SAAADI. With 6 bases clipped from V and 9 bases from J, the junction kept 11 bases outside the gene matches. This CDR3 is built from 15 residues. In DNA form, the CDR3 reads TGCGCCAGCAGAAGGGACAGTGGGATTAGTTCACCCCTCCACTTT. Translated, it gives CASRRDSGISSPLHF.

The V call is TRBV19, the J call TRBJ2-7, with 8 bases matching TRBD2. J gave up 5 bases and V 5 bases, and 8 bases lay outside the gene matches. Germline CDR1 and CDR2: LNHDA and SQIVND (reference sequence). The CDR3 loop spans 14 amino acids. The CDR3 protein is CASSASGRGDEQYF. For the CDR3, the DNA is TGTGCCAGTAGTGCAAGCGGGAGAGGGGACGAGCAGTACTTC.

V is TRBV9 and J is TRBJ2-1; TRBD2 might be the D (5 bases). The V end lost 3 bases, the J end lost 10 bases, and 17 bases lay between the germline ends. The CDR3 is 14 residues long. The germline CDR1 and CDR2 sequences are SGDLS and YYNGEE. The CDR3 nucleotides are TGTGCCAGCAGCGCCCCTACCAGCTCGGGGGAGCAGTTCTTC. It codes for CASSAPTSSGEQFF. Combining the CDR3 with reference TRBV9 and TRBJ2-1 gives the whole variable domain DSGVTQTPKHLITATGQRVTLRCSPRSGDLSVYWYQQSLDQGLQFLIQYYNGEERAKGNILERFSAQQFPDLHSELNLSSLELGDSALYFCASSAPTSSGEQFFGPGTRLTVL.

V gene TRBV27 combines with J gene TRBJ2-7, with TRBD1 matching 7 bases. CDR1 and CDR2 from the germline V gene are MNHEY and SMNVEV (reference sequence). The CDR3 has 14 residues. After removal of 8 bases from V and 2 bases from J, the junction contained 9 bases not matched to a gene. CDR3 bases: TGTGCCAGCGGGAAGACAGGGCTAACCTACGAGCAGTACTTC. Its protein is CASGKTGLTYEQYF.

Of note for this clone: At one end, the junction sequence differs from germline, possibly due to a read error. The chain joins TRBV7-7 to TRBJ2-2; 13 bases line up with TRBD2. CDR1 SSHAT and CDR2 FNYEAQ come from the germline V gene (reference sequence). This CDR3 comprises 18 residues. The DNA of the CDR3 is TGTGCTAGCAGCTCACTAGCGGGAGGGCGCGGGAACACCGGGGAGCTGTTTTTT. This codes for CASSSLAGGRGNTGELFF.

The chain employs TRBV6-5 and TRBJ1-5; 7 bases agree with TRBD1. CDR1 MNHEY and CDR2 SVGAGI come from the germline V gene. The CDR3 contains 14 residues. Trimming at V came to 3 bases and at J to 8 bases, leaving 7 bases not matched to a gene. The chain's CDR3 is CASSYGTEQEPQHF. DNA of the CDR3: TGTGCCAGCAGTTATGGGACAGAGCAAGAGCCCCAGCATTTT.

The chain is built from TRBV11-2 and TRBJ2-7, with a possible D match to TRBD1 (5 bases). The CDR3 runs to 17 residues. The ends were cut back, 4 bases at V and 2 bases at J, with 21 bases in the middle. In germline, CDR1 is SGHAT, CDR2 FQNNGV. CDR3 in DNA: TGTGCCAGCAGCTCCTTAAGGCGGCAGGGCTACACCTACGAGCAGTACTTC. Translating gives CASSSLRRQGYTYEQYF. The full variable domain, in which reference TRBV11-2 and TRBJ2-7 provide the parts outside the CDR3, is EAGVAQSPRYKIIEKRQSVAFWCNPISGHATLYWYQQILGQGPKLLIQFQNNGVVDDSQLPKDRFSAERLKGVDSTLKIQPAKLEDSAVYLCASSSLRRQGYTYEQYFGPGTRLTVT.

This sequence joins TRBV18 and TRBJ1-4; D is ambiguous. Germline CDR1 and CDR2: KGHSH and LQKENI. This CDR3 has 13 residues. With 0 bases removed from V and 11 bases from J, the gap between germline ends came to 10 bases. The chain's CDR3 is CASSPPRERKLFF. The CDR3 nucleotides read TGTGCCAGCTCACCACCGAGGGAGAGGAAACTGTTTTTT.

V gene TRBV6-4 combines with J gene TRBJ2-3; D gene uncertain. Trimming removed 5 bases from V and 1 base from J, with 7 bases in between. The CDR3 is made up of 13 amino acids. From germline, CDR1 is MRHNA and CDR2 SNTAGT. This CDR3 is CASSPTGTDTQYF. CDR3 sequence (DNA): TGTGCCAGCAGTCCGACTGGCACAGATACGCAGTATTTT.

The chain combines TRBV27 with TRBJ2-3, with D possibly being TRBD2 (6 bases). Germline V gives CDR1 MNHEY, CDR2 SMNVEV (reference sequence). Between the trimmed V and J ends, which lost 3 bases and 0 bases, there was a span of 13 bases. The CDR3 length is 16 residues. CDR3 protein: CASSFLASASTDTQYF. In DNA form, the CDR3 reads TGTGCCAGCAGTTTTCTAGCGAGTGCTAGCACAGATACGCAGTATTTT.

The CDR3 loop reads CASSVGGSGTNEKLFF. For the CDR3, the DNA is TGTGCCAGCAGCGTAGGAGGGAGTGGTACTAATGAAAAACTGTTTTTT. V is TRBV9 and J is TRBJ1-4; D uncertain. The CDR3 extends over 16 amino acids. Between the trimmed V and J ends, which lost 0 bases and 2 bases, there was a span of 11 bases. The germline CDR1 and CDR2 sequences are SGDLS and YYNGEE.

CDR3 in DNA: TGTGCCAGCAGCTTATGGGAGGGGGGGACGCAGTATTTT. It is translated as CASSLWEGGTQYF. The chain employs TRBV7-2 and TRBJ2-3; a possible D gene is TRBD2 (7 bases). The CDR3 covers 13 residues. V lost 2 bases to trimming and J lost 9 bases, with 12 bases between them. CDR1 is SGHTA and CDR2 is FQGNSA in the germline V gene. Using reference TRBV7-2 and TRBJ2-3 for the parts outside the CDR3, the full variable domain is GAGVSQSPSNKVTEKGKDVELRCDPISGHTALYWYRQSLGQGLEFLIYFQGNSAPDKSGLPSDRFSAERTGGSVSTLTIQRTQQEDSAVYLCASSLWEGGTQYFGPGTRLTVL.

This clone was detected a few times. The chain combines TRBV24-1 with TRBJ1-3, with a tentative D call TRBD1 (5 bases). The CDR3 spans 15 residues. CDR1 is KGHDR, CDR2 SFDVKD, per germline. The ends were cut back, 4 bases at V and 1 base at J, with 10 bases in the middle. The CDR3 DNA reads as TGTGCCACCAGTGACCCGACAGAATCTGGAAACACCATATATTTT. It is translated as CATSDPTESGNTIYF.

Of note for this clone: One junction end disagrees with the germline gene, perhaps due to a read error. The chain combines TRBV7-7 with TRBJ2-2, with D perhaps TRBD1 (5 bases). Germline V gene sequence: CDR1 SSHAT, CDR2 FNYEAQ (reference sequence). The length of the CDR3 is 16 residues. The CDR3 loop reads CASTPTVTANTGELFF. The CDR3 coding sequence is TGTGCTAGCACCCCGACGGTGACAGCGAACACCGGGGAGCTGTTTTTT. The full variable domain, completed using reference TRBV7-7 and TRBJ2-2, is GAGVSQSPRYKVTKRGQDVTLRCDPISSHATLYWYQQALGQGPEFLTYFNYEAQPDKSGLPSDRFSAERPEGSISTLTIQRTEQRDSAMYRCASTPTVTANTGELFFGEGSRLTVL.

The V and J genes are TRBV6-5 and TRBJ1-2; the D gene is possibly TRBD1 (6 bases). Germline V gene sequence: CDR1 MNHEY, CDR2 SVGAGI. Trimming stripped 6 bases from V and 7 bases from J, with 15 bases between. This CDR3 is 13 amino acids long. CDR3 coding DNA: TGTGCCAGCAGAGCTACAGGGTTAGGTGGCTACACCTTC. Translated: CASRATGLGGYTF.

V is TRBV9 and J is TRBJ2-1; 12 bases line up with TRBD2. The CDR3 is made up of 16 amino acids. Germline V gene sequence: CDR1 SGDLS, CDR2 YYNGEE. The ends lost 4 bases at V and 4 bases at J; junction bases unmatched: 6. The CDR3 is CASSPRGTSGYNEQFF. CDR3 nucleotides: TGTGCCAGCAGCCCCCGCGGGACTAGCGGGTACAATGAGCAGTTCTTC.

The V call is TRBV10-1, the J call TRBJ2-5; D call uncertain. Deletions cut 2 bases from V and 0 bases from J, with 4 bases between. Germline CDR1 and CDR2: WNHNN and SYGVQD (reference sequence). The CDR3 is 13 amino acids. CDR3 sequence (DNA): TGCGCCAGCAGTGAGCAGTACCAAGAGACCCAGTACTTC. This translates into CASSEQYQETQYF.

V is TRBV24-1 and J is TRBJ2-3; D might be TRBD2 (5 bases). The CDR3 has 15 residues. Germline assignment: CDR1 KGHDR and CDR2 SFDVKD. V lost 4 bases, J lost 0 bases, and 10 bases lay in between. The CDR3 sequence is CATSEAGSSTDTQYF. The CDR3 nucleotides are TGTGCCACCAGTGAGGCGGGTTCTAGCACAGATACGCAGTATTTT.

The chain combines TRBV19 with TRBJ2-3; 10 bases agree with TRBD2. This CDR3 contains 17 residues. In germline, CDR1 is LNHDA, CDR2 SQIVND (reference sequence). V trimming: 4 bases; J trimming: 2 bases; junction bases outside the gene matches: 9. CDR3 region: CASSTPSSGGPTDTQYF. In DNA form, the CDR3 reads TGTGCCAGTAGTACCCCGAGTAGCGGGGGGCCCACAGATACGCAGTATTTT.

This clone was observed a single time. The chain carries TRBV9 and TRBJ1-2; D not resolved. V was pared by 0 bases and J by 4 bases, with 13 bases between. Germline V lookup: CDR1 SGDLS, CDR2 YYNGEE. The CDR3 totals 15 residues. The CDR3 here is CASSVGQAAGYGYTF. For the CDR3, the DNA is TGTGCCAGCAGCGTAGGGCAGGCCGCGGGCTATGGCTACACCTTC.

The rearrangement joins TRBV12-5 to TRBJ2-2; 7 positions match TRBD1. This CDR3 is 18 amino acids long. V shed 0 bases and J 2 bases; nucleotides not matched to a gene: 9. Germline V gives CDR1 LGHNT, CDR2 FRNRAP. CDR3 nucleotide sequence: TGTGCTAGTGGTTTGGTACATAAGGACAGGAAAAACACCGGGGAGCTGTTTTTT. It specifies CASGLVHKDRKNTGELFF. The variable domain in full, completed from reference TRBV12-5 and TRBJ2-2, reads DARVTQTPRHKVTEMGQEVTMRCQPILGHNTVFWYRQTMMQGLELLAYFRNRAPLDDSGMPKDRFSAEMPDATLATLKIQPSEPRDSAVYFCASGLVHKDRKNTGELFFGEGSRLTVL.

The J gene is TRBJ2-1, the V gene TRBV19; 11 bases match TRBD2. This CDR3 is built from 16 residues. Germline V gives CDR1 LNHDA, CDR2 SQIVND (reference sequence). The trim removed 5 bases at V and 4 bases at J, leaving 7 bases unmatched. As DNA, the CDR3 is TGTGCCAGTAGTTTATTAGCGGGGGGGCTATACAATGAGCAGTTCTTC. Its protein product is CASSLLAGGLYNEQFF.

DNA for the CDR3: TGTGCCACCAGCAGAGGGTCGGGAGAGGGCACAGATACGCAGTATTTT. Translation: CATSRGSGEGTDTQYF. This chain connects TRBV15 to TRBJ2-3; a weak D match, TRBD2 (6 bases). This CDR3 contains 16 residues. V was shortened by 1 base and J by 1 base, with 12 bases between the two germline ends. Per germline, CDR1 LNHNV and CDR2 YYDKDF (reference sequence). The full variable domain, rest sourced from reference TRBV15 and TRBJ2-3, is DAMVIQNPRYQVTQFGKPVTLSCSQTLNHNVMYWYQQKSSQAPKLLFHYYDKDFNNEADTPDNFQSRRPNTSFCFLDIRSPGLGDTAMYLCATSRGSGEGTDTQYFGPGTRLTVL.

J is TRBJ1-6 and V is TRBV4-1, with TRBD1 as a possible D gene (6 bases). Germline assignment: CDR1 MGHRA and CDR2 YSYEKL. The CDR3 runs 16 residues. Trimming removed 4 bases at V and 9 bases at J, with 19 bases between. The CDR3 region is CASSPPFLGAGSPLHF. In DNA form, the CDR3 reads TGCGCCAGCAGCCCGCCTTTCTTGGGGGCGGGTTCACCCCTCCACTTT.

The chain joins TRBV27 to TRBJ2-7; 12 bases match TRBD1. The CDR3 length is 17 residues. Germline CDR1 and CDR2: MNHEY and SMNVEV (reference sequence). V lost 5 bases to trimming and J lost 0 bases; unmatched junction nucleotides: 8. This CDR3 is CASSPGQGARLSYEQYV. CDR3 in DNA: TGTGCCAGCAGTCCGGGACAGGGGGCCCGGCTCTCCTACGAGCAGTACGTC.